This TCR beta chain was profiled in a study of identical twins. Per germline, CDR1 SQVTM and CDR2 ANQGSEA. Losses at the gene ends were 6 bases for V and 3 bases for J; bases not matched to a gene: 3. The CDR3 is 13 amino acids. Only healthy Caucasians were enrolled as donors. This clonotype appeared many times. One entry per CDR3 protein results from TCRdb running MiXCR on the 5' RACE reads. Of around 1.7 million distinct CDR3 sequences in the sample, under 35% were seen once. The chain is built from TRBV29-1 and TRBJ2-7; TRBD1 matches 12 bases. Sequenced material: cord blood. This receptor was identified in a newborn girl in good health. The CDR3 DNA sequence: TGCAGCGTGGGGACAGGGGGCCTCTACGAGCAGTACTTC. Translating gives CSVGTGGLYEQYF.